This T cell receptor beta chain derives from a study of cytomegalovirus exposure and HLA in healthy donors. Study findings and constraints: Most TCR sequences were rare, but some public TCRs occurred in many donors. TCR beta V- and J-gene trimming, according to a later analysis, was linked to a missense DCLRE1C variant. HLA restriction was apparent for most CMV-associated TCR beta chains in a later analysis.

It was with 60 Vbeta and 13 Jbeta primers that the PCR ran. Sequencing was performed with immunoSEQ multiplex PCR; in TCRdb, only in-frame clones are kept and a portion is missing. Its clone listing holds 60,000 to 75,000 clones. Concerning this clone itself: Its antigen remains unidentified.

Germline CDR1 and CDR2: KGHSH and LQKENI. The CDR3 length is 17 residues. V was trimmed by 2 bases and J by 1 base, leaving 12 bases between them. This sequence originates from a woman younger than 45 in good health and CMV-seronegative. The V call is TRBV18, the J call TRBJ2-6, with D possibly matching TRBD1 (6 bases). Sequencing used PBMCs. Here the CDR3 DNA reads TGTGCCAGCTCACCAAGACAGGCCAGATCTGGGGCCAACGTCCTGACTTTC. Translated: CASSPRQARSGANVLTF.